This T cell receptor (beta chain) was found in a study of T cell clonality in common variable immunodeficiency. Caucasian heritage predominated among both patients and controls. CVID and control samples used equivalent genomic DNA input. TCRdb keeps only in-frame clones here, not all; method: immunoSEQ multiplex PCR. This sample carries approximately 75,000 clones, none of them present only once. The CDR3 is 13 amino acids. Trimming cost V 7 bases and J 3 bases; bases outside gene matches: 5. Germline CDR1 reads SNHLY; CDR2 reads FYNNEI. This clone was detected many times. The read gets to within 3 residues of the CDR3 end, and the germline J gene fills in the rest.

The rearrangement links TRBV2 to TRBJ1-1, with 7 nucleotides matching TRBD1. This TCR came from a person aged 18 to 75 in good health. Sample: peripheral blood mononuclear cells. The DNA read from the CDR3 is TGTGCCAGCAATCCGGGACAGCACACTGAA. It specifies CASNPGQHTE. The full-length CDR3 reads as CASNPGQHTEAFF.